The clone carrying this TCR beta chain was recorded many times. Its specificity is unknown. The data belong to a study of T cells in Graves' hyperthyroidism and ophthalmopathy. Hyperthyroidism, newly diagnosed and lasting under 2 months, affected patients aged 18 to 65. General study results and limits: The model made its ophthalmopathy prediction, and onset followed a median approximately 6 months later. The blood repertoire included most of the expanded thyroid clonotypes above 0.001.

CDR3 size: 16 residues. Germline CDR1 SGHAT, CDR2 FQNNGV. Trimming cost V 4 bases and J 5 bases, with 20 bases left between them. The CDR3 regions of TCR beta were amplified from RNA transcripts. The HTBI set primed first-round TCR CDR3 RT-PCR. TCRdb used MiXCR to reprocess the multiplex PCR reads, holding one entry per CDR3 protein. Among 250,000 or so distinct CDR3 sequences listed, approximately 16% were seen once. The rearrangement links TRBV11-2 to TRBJ1-2; D might be TRBD1 (6 bases). This TCR was sampled from a woman between 50 and 59 years old with Graves' hyperthyroidism that later progressed to Graves' ophthalmopathy. The sample taken for sequencing was blood. The CDR3 sequence: CASSWTAGSPSYGYTF. CDR3 nucleotide sequence: TGTGCCAGCAGCTGGACAGCAGGGTCACCCTCTTATGGCTACACCTTC.